The clone carrying this T cell receptor beta chain was observed a few times. Antigen specificity is unknown. The sample belongs to a study of vaccination effects on CD4 cells after COVID-19. The wider study: The second dose preceded post-vaccine samples by a median of 72 days.

Peptide-pool stimulation followed by sequencing identified expanded antigen-specific CD4+ clonotypes in the ViraFEST assay. Investigators separated out CD4+ T cells once 10 days of culture had passed. Vaccination of participants consisted of two doses of either the BNT162b2 or mRNA-1273 vaccine. Testing of the vaccine recipients showed negative nucleocapsid antibodies and no prior SARS-CoV-2 infection. In germline, CDR1 is SGHTA, CDR2 FQGNSA. The CDR3 runs 13 residues. V was cut by 3 bases and J by 0 bases, with 6 bases left in between. This table comes from immunoSEQ multiplex PCR, and its TCRdb copy is limited to in-frame clones, with some not included. This repertoire shows some 68,000 clones, over 70% found once; its top ten account for 1.2%. Points from the study as a whole: Convalescent patients were scarce, and early post-infection timepoints were absent.

The clonotype was recovered from a human donor who received a COVID-19 vaccine. This specimen was CD4+ T cells from PBMCs cultured with HCoV-229E spike peptides, taken after COVID-19 vaccination. The chain joins TRBV7-2 to TRBJ2-7, with D hard to call. CDR3 sequence reads: CASSFSGSYEQYV. CDR3 DNA sequence: TGTGCCAGCAGCTTTTCCGGCTCCTACGAGCAGTACGTC.